Presented here are 18 T cell receptor beta chains from one specimen sequenced in a study of blood T cell repertoires in COVID-19. Some clones are missing from TCRdb's copy, which holds only in-frame ones; the method was immunoSEQ multiplex PCR. The data hold approximately 300,000 clones, with approximately 89% observed a single time. The source material was peripheral blood. The receptor source for this set is a woman between 25 and 40 years old with COVID-19, enrolled during active disease.

The chain joins TRBV25-1 to TRBJ1-1; D is perhaps TRBD1 (5 bases). Per germline, CDR1 MGHDK and CDR2 SYGVNS. The CDR3 is made up of 13 amino acids. Trimming cost V 4 bases and J 1 base, with 7 bases left between them. CDR3 coding DNA: TGTGCCAGCAGTGCGCAGGGGAACACTGAAGCTTTCTTT. This sequence encodes CASSAQGNTEAFF.

The genes are TRBV19 and TRBJ1-1, with no clear D. The germline CDR1 and CDR2 sequences are LNHDA and SQIVND (reference sequence). This CDR3 has 13 amino acids. V dropped 4 bases and J dropped 1 base, with 7 bases sitting between them. CDR3 coding DNA: TGTGCCAGTAGTACCCCCAGGAACACTGAAGCTTTCTTT. It translates to CASSTPRNTEAFF.

V usage is TRBV6-2 or TRBV6-3 and J usage is TRBJ1-5; 8 bases line up with TRBD1. This CDR3 has 15 amino acids. Germline CDR1 MNHEY, CDR2 SVGEGT. J was trimmed by 3 bases and V by 4 bases; bases with no gene match: 5. CDR3 DNA: TGTGCCAGCAGTTCTCGGGGACAGGTCAATCAGCCCCAGCATTTT. It is translated as CASSSRGQVNQPQHF.

The V gene is TRBV5-6, the J gene TRBJ1-2; D is possibly TRBD1 (6 bases). Trimming shortened V by 2 bases and J by 8 bases, and 7 bases separated the two germline ends. This CDR3 is 11 amino acids long. The V gene's germline CDR1 is SGHDT and CDR2 YYEEEE. CDR3 sequence: CASSFGGGYTF. The CDR3 DNA sequence: TGTGCCAGCAGCTTTGGGGGCGGCTACACCTTC.

The chain couples TRBV5-4 to TRBJ1-1, with 7 nucleotides matching TRBD1. CDR1 is SGHNT, CDR2 YYREEE, per germline (reference sequence). With V trimmed by 5 bases and J by 2 bases, 6 bases remained unmatched. The CDR3 is made up of 14 amino acids. This CDR3 reads CASRQDRINTEAFF. CDR3 bases: TGTGCCAGCAGACAGGACAGGATTAACACTGAAGCTTTCTTT. The full variable domain, its missing parts supplied by reference TRBV5-4 and TRBJ1-1, is ETGVTQSPTHLIKTRGQQVTLRCSSQSGHNTVSWYQQALGQGPQFIFQYYREEENGRGNFPPRFSGLQFPNYSSELNVNALELDDSALYLCASRQDRINTEAFFGQGTRLTVV.

This rearrangement joins TRBV7-9 to TRBJ1-2, with 7 bases identical to TRBD1. The CDR3 covers 16 residues. V lost 3 bases, J lost 2 bases, and 9 bases stayed unmatched. Germline CDR1 is SEHNR and CDR2 is FQNEAQ (reference sequence). The CDR3 region is CASSFPRQGINYGYTF. The CDR3 DNA follows: TGTGCCAGCAGCTTTCCTAGACAGGGCATAAACTATGGCTACACCTTC.

In this sample, this clone turned up once. This rearrangement joins TRBV4-3 to TRBJ1-2; 7 bases agree with TRBD1. Trimming cost V 6 bases and J 7 bases; bases outside gene matches: 11. Looked up from germline, CDR1 is LGHNA and CDR2 is YSLEER. This CDR3 has 14 residues. This CDR3 reads CASRGDRRSGGYTF. The CDR3 DNA sequence: TGCGCCAGCAGAGGGGACAGACGTTCGGGTGGCTACACCTTC.

On this clone: One end of the junction varies from germline; a read error may be responsible. The chain has TRBV5-1 and TRBJ1-4, with no clear D. CDR1 and CDR2 (germline): SGHRS, YFSETQ. The CDR3 extends over 17 amino acids. The CDR3 spells CASSLATYDGGNGKLFF. The CDR3 DNA reads as TGCGCCAGCAGCTTGGCCACATACGACGGAGGCAATGGAAAACTGTTTTTT.

DNA of the CDR3: TGTGCCAGTAGTACGGGGACAGGGTTAAACACTGAAGCTTTCTTT. This codes for CASSTGTGLNTEAFF. This chain connects TRBV19 to TRBJ1-1; 9 positions agree with TRBD1. With 4 bases clipped from V and 2 bases from J, the junction kept 5 bases outside the gene matches. Looked up from germline, CDR1 is LNHDA and CDR2 is SQIVND (reference sequence). CDR3 length: 15 amino acids.

The J gene is TRBJ2-5, the V gene TRBV9, with TRBD1 identical over 7 bases. Germline CDR1 SGDLS, CDR2 YYNGEE. The CDR3 loop spans 15 amino acids. Trimming removed 4 bases from V and 2 bases from J; junction bases left unmatched: 8. The CDR3 DNA is TGTGCCAGCAGCTCCCGACAGGGACCACAAGAGACCCAGTACTTC. Translating gives CASSSRQGPQETQYF.

This sequence joins TRBV11-2 and TRBJ2-3; tentative D call: TRBD2 (5 bases). V lost 5 bases, J lost 2 bases, and 8 bases lay in between. Per the germline V gene, CDR1 is SGHAT and CDR2 is FQNNGV. This CDR3 is built from 13 residues. The CDR3 DNA reads TGTGCCAGCAGCCGGGAACTCACAGATACGCAGTATTTT. Translation: CASSRELTDTQYF.

V is TRBV30 and J is TRBJ1-1, with a weak D call TRBD1 (6 bases). Germline assignment: CDR1 GTSNPN and CDR2 SVGIG (reference sequence). This CDR3 spans 15 amino acids. Deletions cut 4 bases from V and 8 bases from J, with 23 bases between. CDR3 protein: CAWITLVRGPGEAFF. CDR3 coding DNA: TGTGCCTGGATCACCCTGGTCAGGGGACCCGGGGAAGCTTTCTTT.

A remark on this clone: Other DNA sequences in this sample translate to the same CDR3. The chain carries TRBV6-6 and TRBJ1-5, with D perhaps matching TRBD1 (6 bases). Trimming stripped 6 bases from V and 3 bases from J, with 12 bases between. The CDR3 is 14 amino acids. CDR1 is MNHNY and CDR2 is SVGAGI in the germline V gene (reference sequence). CDR3 loop: CASRETGYNQPQHF. The DNA for the CDR3 is TGTGCCAGCAGGGAGACAGGCTACAATCAGCCCCAGCATTTT.

The J gene is TRBJ1-2, the V gene TRBV6-5; D is perhaps TRBD1 (5 bases). The V end was cut by 2 bases, the J end by 4 bases, with 14 bases between. The length of the CDR3 is 15 residues. CDR1 and CDR2 (germline): MNHEY, SVGAGI. For the CDR3, the DNA is TGTGCCAGCAGTTACGGGTTCAGGGTAAGCTATGGCTACACCTTC. Protein: CASSYGFRVSYGYTF.

The rearrangement links TRBV28 to TRBJ2-7, with D tentatively TRBD1 (6 bases). CDR3 size: 14 residues. V gave up 3 bases and J gave up 1 base, with 10 bases separating them. Germline CDR1 and CDR2: MDHEN and SYDVKM. CDR3 region: CASSFSDRSYEQYF. The CDR3 nucleotides read TGTGCCAGCAGTTTTTCGGACAGATCCTACGAGCAGTACTTC.

V gene TRBV28 combines with J gene TRBJ2-7, with TRBD1 identical over 7 bases. Germline V gene sequence: CDR1 MDHEN, CDR2 SYDVKM. V was pared by 7 bases and J by 6 bases, with 9 bases of the junction left unmatched. This CDR3 has 13 amino acids. CDR3 nucleotide sequence: TGTGCCAGCAACGGAAGGGGGCGTATCGAGCAGTACGTC. Translation: CASNGRGRIEQYV.

This chain uses TRBV2 with TRBJ1-2; no definite D call. The V gene's germline CDR1 is SNHLY and CDR2 FYNNEI. V lost 1 base, J lost 9 bases, and 12 bases lay in between. The length of the CDR3 is 13 residues. CDR3 coding DNA: TGTGCCAGCAGTGAAGAGAGGGTTCGGAGCTACACCTTC. This codes for CASSEERVRSYTF.

This chain joins TRBV2 and TRBJ1-1, with D maybe TRBD1 (6 bases). This CDR3 has 15 amino acids. V was clipped by 3 bases and J by 1 base, with 12 bases between them. CDR1 is SNHLY and CDR2 is FYNNEI in the germline V gene. CDR3 amino acids: CASSDVGAGNTEAFF. As DNA, the CDR3 is TGTGCCAGCAGTGATGTGGGGGCGGGGAACACTGAAGCTTTCTTT.